This T cell receptor (beta chain) was sequenced during a study of blood T cell repertoires in COVID-19. Study overall: The cDNA or gDNA used as material had been derived from T cells, B-cell-depleted T cells, or PBMCs.

Original methodology: It was from reference gene primer amplification that nucleated cell counts were estimated. Profiled with immunoSEQ multiplex PCR; TCRdb holds only in-frame clones, not every one. From that table come the V and J calls and clone size; the DNA was used to work out D and trimming. The profile shows some 150,000 clones, 87% of them singletons. The CDR3 is made up of 14 amino acids. Trimming shortened V by 1 base and J by 4 bases, and 9 bases separated the two germline ends. Germline values: CDR1 SGHTA, CDR2 FQGTGA. This chain links TRBV7-3 with TRBJ2-3, with D possibly matching TRBD2 (6 bases). The sequence came from a man aged 50 to 59 with active COVID-19. Sequenced sample: peripheral blood. The CDR3 coding sequence is TGTGCCAGCAGCTTAATTAGCGGTTCAGATACGCAGTATTTT. As protein: CASSLISGSDTQYF.